This T cell receptor beta chain was identified in a study of CD8 T cells in ankylosing spondylitis. Germline CDR1 SEHNR, CDR2 FQNEAQ (reference sequence). Trimming left V 8 bases short and J 5 bases short, with 5 bases between. CDR3 length equals 10 residues. In TCRdb, the 5' RACE reads were re-called with MiXCR into one record per CDR3 protein. The table lists 190,000 or so distinct CDR3 sequences, 9.5% to 15% of them singletons. In this sample, this clonotype turned up a few times. Material: blood, either unsorted or a sorted T cell fraction (not recorded which). The origin of this receptor is a male donor with ankylosing spondylitis or in good health (not recorded which). The V call is TRBV7-9, the J call TRBJ2-3; no reliable D call. CDR3 residues: CASEEDTQYF. CDR3 in DNA: TGTGCCAGCGAGGAAGATACGCAGTATTTT.